The T cell receptor beta chain described here comes from a study of blood T cell repertoires in COVID-19 (dated by TCRdb to the early 2020s). Regarding the study in general: Samples covering the acute and convalescent phases of COVID-19 were provided by collaborators in the United States, Italy and Spain. The material from the prospective study consisted of cDNA or gDNA derived from T cells, B-cell-depleted T cells, or PBMCs. Deeply sampled blood TCRbeta repertoires from subjects exposed to, actively infected with, or recovered from COVID-19 were included in the dataset. The repertoires were released in a freely available public database meant as a resource for research on the immune response to SARS-CoV-2. Samples were obtained from the ongoing ImmuneRACE study (first 160 participants) and from 1,254 subjects provided by 6 global collaborators. Nearly every sample came with metadata listing a de-identified subject ID, COVID-19 status, age in years and sex. Where HLA class I and class II types were available, the types were taken from metadata supplied by the sample provider, not from assay-based typing. The paper as a whole reports these results and caveats: Clinical and demographic metadata were provided uncurated, with the amount varying by source and participant.

At one collaborating source in Seattle, patients were enrolled during active infection and were followed longitudinally through the course of disease. Whole blood was collected in K2EDTA tubes by collaborating institutions according to the institutions' own protocols. For TCRbeta analysis, collaborator samples were shipped as frozen whole blood, as isolated PBMCs, or as DNA extracted from either sample type. TCRbeta CDR3 regions were amplified from genomic DNA using the immunoSEQ Assay, a bias-controlled multiplex PCR. As for how the authors treated the data: Nucleated cell counts per sample were estimated from amplification of reference gene primers within the assay. To quantify the absolute abundance of each unique TCRbeta CDR3 rearrangement, sequence reads were collapsed and filtered. For each sample, productive Simpson clonality was calculated as the square root of Simpson's diversity index over productive rearrangements. TCRdb mirrors the immuneACCESS table, restricted to in-frame sequences. Some clones are absent from its copies; in checked studies, under half trace to an unresolved V gene, and the reason for the others is unknown. The DNA was the basis for D and trimming; V, J and clone size are from that table. The sample table lists approximately 65,000 clones, 80% to 95% of them with a count of one. Around 0.47% of the sample is in the top ten clones.

Regarding this clone: Which antigen it targets is not known. The sample holds no much larger clone one base away, and base qualities are not on file.

The CDR3 has 14 amino acids, counting the end cysteine and phenylalanine. Solely the CDR3 DNA is kept, with 42 bases framed from the first base. As encoded in the germline V gene, CDR1 is MGHRA while CDR2 is YSYEKL. Relative to germline, V is missing 0 bases and J is missing 9 bases, with 5 bases of the junction outside any gene match. The specimen was peripheral blood. The chain was built from TRBV4-1 and TRBJ1-3; TRBD1 fits 7 bases in the junction. The clonotype was recovered from a man in his forties or fifties with COVID-19, enrolled during active disease. The bases read TGCGCCAGCAGCCAAGAAGGCACAGGGGCCACCATATATTTT. The resulting protein is CASSQEGTGATIYF.